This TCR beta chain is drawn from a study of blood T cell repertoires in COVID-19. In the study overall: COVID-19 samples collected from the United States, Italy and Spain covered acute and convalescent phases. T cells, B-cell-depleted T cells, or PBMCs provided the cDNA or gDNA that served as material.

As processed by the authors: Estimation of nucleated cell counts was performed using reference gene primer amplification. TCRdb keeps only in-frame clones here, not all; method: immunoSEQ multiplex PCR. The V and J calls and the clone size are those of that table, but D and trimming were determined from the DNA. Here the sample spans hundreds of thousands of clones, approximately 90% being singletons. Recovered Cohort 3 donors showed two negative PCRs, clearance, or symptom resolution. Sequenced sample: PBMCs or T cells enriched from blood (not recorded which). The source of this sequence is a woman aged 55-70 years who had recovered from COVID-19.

The CDR3 protein is CAWSVAPYGYTF. The DNA for the CDR3 is TGTGCCTGGAGTGTAGCGCCCTATGGCTACACCTTC. This chain joins TRBV30 and TRBJ1-2, with D unresolved. Germline loops: CDR1 GTSNPN, CDR2 SVGIG (reference sequence). V was clipped by 0 bases and J by 4 bases, with 6 bases between them. The CDR3 runs 12 residues. The variable domain in full, completed from reference TRBV30 and TRBJ1-2, reads SQTIHQWPATLVQPVGSPLSLECTVEGTSNPNLYWYRQAAGRGLQLLFYSVGIGQISSEVPQNLSASRPQDRQFILSSKKLLLSDSGFYLCAWSVAPYGYTFGSGTRLTVV.